This TCR beta chain was recorded in a study of OX40 agonist ivuxolimab in advanced cancers. Using immunoSEQ multiplex PCR, the repertoire was profiled, and TCRdb retains in-frame clones only, with some absent. This sample yields around 100,000 clones, of which more than 85% are seen a single time; around 0.32% belongs to the top ten. The length of the CDR3 is 14 residues. Trimming pared 3 bases from V and 0 bases from J, leaving 8 bases between. CDR1 SGHNT and CDR2 YYREEE come from the germline V gene (reference sequence). The chain carries TRBV5-4 and TRBJ2-3; D is unresolved. This sequence was found in an adult with an advanced solid tumor such as melanoma, head and neck, liver or kidney cancer. Sequenced material: CD4+ or CD8+ T cells sorted from blood, taken in a trial of the OX40 agonist ivuxolimab. CDR3 loop: CASSWSTSTDTQYF. DNA for the CDR3: TGTGCCAGCAGCTGGAGTACTAGCACAGATACGCAGTATTTT.